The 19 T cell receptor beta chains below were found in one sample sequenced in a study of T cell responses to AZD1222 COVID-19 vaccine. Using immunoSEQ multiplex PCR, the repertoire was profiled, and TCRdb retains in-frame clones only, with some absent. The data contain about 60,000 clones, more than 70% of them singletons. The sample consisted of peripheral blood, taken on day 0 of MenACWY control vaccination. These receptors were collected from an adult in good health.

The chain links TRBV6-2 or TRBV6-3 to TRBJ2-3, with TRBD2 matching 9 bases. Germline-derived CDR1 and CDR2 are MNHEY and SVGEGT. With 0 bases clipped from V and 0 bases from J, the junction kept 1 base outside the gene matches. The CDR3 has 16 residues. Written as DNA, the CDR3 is TGTGCCAGCAGTTACTCTAGCGGGAGTAGCACAGATACGCAGTATTTT. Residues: CASSYSSGSSTDTQYF.

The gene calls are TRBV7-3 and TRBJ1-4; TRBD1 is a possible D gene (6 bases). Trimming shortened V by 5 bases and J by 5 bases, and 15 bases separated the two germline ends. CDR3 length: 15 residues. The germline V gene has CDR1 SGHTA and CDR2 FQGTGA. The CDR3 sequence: CASSQSGTRNEKLFF. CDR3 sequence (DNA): TGTGCCAGCAGCCAATCCGGGACAAGAAATGAAAAACTGTTTTTT.

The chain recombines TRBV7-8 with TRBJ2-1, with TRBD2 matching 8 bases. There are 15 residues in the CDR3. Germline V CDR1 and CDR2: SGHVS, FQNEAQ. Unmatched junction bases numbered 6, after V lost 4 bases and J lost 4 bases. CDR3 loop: CASSSSGSGYNEQFF. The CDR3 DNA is TGTGCCAGCAGCTCCAGCGGGAGTGGGTACAATGAGCAGTTCTTC.

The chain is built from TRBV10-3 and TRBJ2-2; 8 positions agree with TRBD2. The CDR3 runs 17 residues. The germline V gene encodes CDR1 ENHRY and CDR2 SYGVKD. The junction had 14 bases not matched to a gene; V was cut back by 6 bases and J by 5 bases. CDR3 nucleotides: TGTGCCATCAGCGAGCCCCAGGGACTAGTAGGAACCGGGGAGCTGTTTTTT. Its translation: CAISEPQGLVGTGELFF.

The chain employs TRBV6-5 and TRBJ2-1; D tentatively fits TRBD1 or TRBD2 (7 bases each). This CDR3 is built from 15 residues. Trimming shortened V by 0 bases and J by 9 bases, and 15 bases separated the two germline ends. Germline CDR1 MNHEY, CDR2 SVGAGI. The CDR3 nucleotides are TGTGCCAGCAGTTACTCGGGGAGGGGGCAACTTGAGCAGTTCTTC. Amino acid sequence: CASSYSGRGQLEQFF.

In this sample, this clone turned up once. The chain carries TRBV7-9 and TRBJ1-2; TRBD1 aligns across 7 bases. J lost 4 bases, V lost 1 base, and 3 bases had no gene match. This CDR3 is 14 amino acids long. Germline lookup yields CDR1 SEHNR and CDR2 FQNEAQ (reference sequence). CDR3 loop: CASSLGGGVYGYTF. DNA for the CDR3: TGTGCCAGCAGCTTAGGAGGGGGCGTCTATGGCTACACCTTC.

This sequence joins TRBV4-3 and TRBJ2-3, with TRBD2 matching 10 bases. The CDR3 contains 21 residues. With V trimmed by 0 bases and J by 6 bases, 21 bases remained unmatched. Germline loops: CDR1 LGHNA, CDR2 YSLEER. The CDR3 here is CASSQDVTGTVTSGEQDTQYF. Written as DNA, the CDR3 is TGCGCCAGCAGCCAAGATGTCACCGGGACAGTCACTAGCGGGGAGCAGGATACGCAGTATTTT.

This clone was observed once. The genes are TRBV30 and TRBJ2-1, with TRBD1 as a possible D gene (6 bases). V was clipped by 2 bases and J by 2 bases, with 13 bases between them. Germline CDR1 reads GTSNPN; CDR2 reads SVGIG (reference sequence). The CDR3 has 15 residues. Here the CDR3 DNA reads TGTGCCTGGAGTCCCGGGACAACCACCTACAATGAGCAGTTCTTC. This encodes CAWSPGTTTYNEQFF.

This CDR3 is CASSPGSEQFF. CDR3 DNA sequence: TGTGCCAGCAGTCCCGGTAGTGAGCAGTTCTTC. The gene calls are TRBV12-3 or TRBV12-4 and TRBJ2-1; D gene unclear. V lost 5 bases and J 9 bases, leaving 8 bases between the germline ends. This CDR3 comprises 11 residues.

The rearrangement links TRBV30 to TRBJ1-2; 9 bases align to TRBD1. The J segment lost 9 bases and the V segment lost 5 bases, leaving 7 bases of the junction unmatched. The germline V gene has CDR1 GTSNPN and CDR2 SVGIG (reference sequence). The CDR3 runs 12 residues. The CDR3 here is CAWEVGTGSYTF. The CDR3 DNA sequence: TGTGCCTGGGAAGTCGGGACAGGGAGCTACACCTTC.

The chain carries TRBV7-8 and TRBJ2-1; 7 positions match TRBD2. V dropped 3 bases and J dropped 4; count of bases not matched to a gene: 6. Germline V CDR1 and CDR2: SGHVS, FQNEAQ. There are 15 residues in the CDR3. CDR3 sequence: CASSFQLAVYNEQFF. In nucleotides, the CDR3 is TGTGCCAGCAGCTTTCAGCTAGCGGTATACAATGAGCAGTTCTTC.

The CDR3 here is CASSISRTGGSNYGYTF. In nucleotides, the CDR3 is TGTGCCAGTAGTATATCGAGGACAGGGGGTAGTAACTATGGCTACACCTTC. The chain joins TRBV19 to TRBJ1-2; TRBD1 matches 10 bases. Germline V gives CDR1 LNHDA, CDR2 SQIVND (reference sequence). V trimming: 2 bases; J trimming: 1 base; junction bases outside the gene matches: 7. This CDR3 contains 17 residues.

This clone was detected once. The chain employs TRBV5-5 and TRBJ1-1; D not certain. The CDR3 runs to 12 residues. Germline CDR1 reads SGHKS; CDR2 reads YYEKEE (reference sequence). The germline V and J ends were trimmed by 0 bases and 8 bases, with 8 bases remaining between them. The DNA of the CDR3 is TGTGCCAGCAGCTTGGCCGGTCGAGAAGCTTTCTTT. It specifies CASSLAGREAFF.

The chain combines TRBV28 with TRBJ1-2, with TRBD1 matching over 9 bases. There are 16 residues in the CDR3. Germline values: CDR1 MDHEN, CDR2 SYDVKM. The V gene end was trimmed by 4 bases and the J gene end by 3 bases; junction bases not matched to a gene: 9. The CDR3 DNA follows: TGTGCCAGCAGTTCGCGCCAGGGACAGGGTGACTATGGCTACACCTTC. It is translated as CASSSRQGQGDYGYTF.

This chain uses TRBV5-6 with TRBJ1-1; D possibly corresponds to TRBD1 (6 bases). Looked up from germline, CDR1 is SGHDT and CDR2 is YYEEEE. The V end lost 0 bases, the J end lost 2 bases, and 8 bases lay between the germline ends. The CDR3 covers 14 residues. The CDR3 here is CASSLAGGNTEAFF. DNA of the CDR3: TGTGCCAGCAGCTTGGCCGGGGGCAACACTGAAGCTTTCTTT.

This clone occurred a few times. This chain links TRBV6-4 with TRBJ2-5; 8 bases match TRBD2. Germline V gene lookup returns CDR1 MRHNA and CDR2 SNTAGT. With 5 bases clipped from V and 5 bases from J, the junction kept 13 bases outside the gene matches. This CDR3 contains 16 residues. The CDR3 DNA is TGTGCCAGCAGTCCTTCTGGACCCTCGGGAGGGGAGACCCAGTACTTC. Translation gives CASSPSGPSGGETQYF.

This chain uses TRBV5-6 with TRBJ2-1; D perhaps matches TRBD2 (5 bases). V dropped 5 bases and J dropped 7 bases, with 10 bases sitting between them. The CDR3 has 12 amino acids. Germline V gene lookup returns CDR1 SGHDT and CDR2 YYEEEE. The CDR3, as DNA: TGTGCCAGCAGAGGGCTAGCAAATGAGCAGTTCTTC. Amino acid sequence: CASRGLANEQFF.

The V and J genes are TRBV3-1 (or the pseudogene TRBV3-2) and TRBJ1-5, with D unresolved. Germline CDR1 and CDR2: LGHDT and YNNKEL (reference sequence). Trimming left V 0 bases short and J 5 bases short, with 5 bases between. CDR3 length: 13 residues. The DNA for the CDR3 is TGTGCCAGCAGCCAAGATAGTGATCAGCCCCAGCATTTT. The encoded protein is CASSQDSDQPQHF.

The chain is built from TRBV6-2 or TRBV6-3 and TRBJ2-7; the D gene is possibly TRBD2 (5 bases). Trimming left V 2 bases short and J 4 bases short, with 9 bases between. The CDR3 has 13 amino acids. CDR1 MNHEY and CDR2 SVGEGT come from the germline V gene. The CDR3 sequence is CASSYPGRYEQYF. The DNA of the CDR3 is TGTGCCAGCAGTTACCCGGGAAGGTACGAGCAGTACTTC.